The 26 T cell receptor beta chains given below trace back to one sample, sequenced in a study of T cell repertoires in cytomegalovirus infection. TCRdb reprocessed the reads via MiXCR and lists one record per CDR3 protein. The sample has about 310,000 distinct CDR3 sequences, approximately 25% seen once. Antigens of these TCRs are unknown. The material sequenced was cultured PBMCs, taken from culture after CMV antigen stimulation. Source of these receptors: a human donor in good health (CMV status not recorded). Some clones in this sample may be carry-over from other donors' samples.

This clonotype showed up many times. The rearrangement uses TRBV12-3 or TRBV12-4 and TRBJ2-1; 7 bases fit TRBD2. Trimming took 3 bases from V and 10 from J; bases not matched to a gene: 3. The CDR3 contains 12 residues. The CDR3 protein is CASSFRLAEQFF. CDR3 DNA: TGTGCCAGCAGTTTCCGACTAGCCGAGCAGTTCTTC.

This clonotype has more than one count but fewer than ten. The rearrangement links TRBV15 to TRBJ2-3, with TRBD2 identical over 7 bases. This CDR3 spans 15 amino acids. V gave up 5 bases and J gave up 1 base; unmatched junction bases: 6. Germline CDR1 and CDR2: LNHNV and YYDKDF (reference sequence). In nucleotides, the CDR3 is TGTGCCACCAGCCAAGGACTAGGGGGCACAGATACGCAGTATTTT. Translation gives CATSQGLGGTDTQYF.

This clonotype appeared a few times. The J gene is TRBJ2-5, the V gene TRBV12-3 or TRBV12-4; 11 positions agree with TRBD2. The CDR3 contains 16 residues. Trimming cost V 3 bases and J 5 bases; bases outside gene matches: 8. The CDR3: CASSFYVLAGGETQYF. CDR3 in DNA: TGTGCCAGCAGTTTCTACGTTCTAGCGGGAGGCGAGACCCAGTACTTC.

CDR3 sequence reads: CASSGGTGDTDTQYF. CDR3 nucleotides: TGTGCCAGCAGCGGCGGGACAGGGGACACAGATACGCAGTATTTT. The rearrangement joins TRBV7-4 to TRBJ2-3; TRBD1 aligns across 10 bases. The ends lost 5 bases at V and 2 bases at J; junction bases unmatched: 4. Germline CDR1 is SGHVT and CDR2 is SQSDAQ. The CDR3 is 15 amino acids.

V is TRBV20-1 and J is TRBJ1-1, with TRBD1 identical over 8 bases. The trim removed 6 bases at V and 0 bases at J, leaving 9 bases unmatched. Germline loops: CDR1 DFQATT, CDR2 SNEGSKA (reference sequence). The CDR3 length is 15 residues. Here the CDR3 reads CSALDRVTMNTEAFF. In nucleotides, the CDR3 is TGCAGTGCCCTGGACAGGGTGACCATGAACACTGAAGCTTTCTTT.

This clonotype was seen a few times. The V and J genes are TRBV12-3 or TRBV12-4 and TRBJ2-1; 8 nucleotides match TRBD2. This CDR3 comprises 17 residues. J gave up 4 bases and V 4 bases, and 12 bases lay outside the gene matches. CDR3 protein: CASSSRGTSGGYNEQFF. In DNA, the CDR3 is TGTGCCAGCAGTTCCCGAGGGACTTCGGGGGGGTACAATGAGCAGTTCTTC.

This clonotype was observed many times. The gene calls are TRBV7-3 and TRBJ2-3; TRBD2 aligns across 9 bases. Germline assignment: CDR1 SGHTA and CDR2 FQGTGA. The CDR3 contains 15 residues. Trimming took 4 bases from V and 1 from J; bases not matched to a gene: 3. CDR3 bases: TGTGCCAGCAGCTATACTAGCGGGCGCACAGATACGCAGTATTTT. This translates into CASSYTSGRTDTQYF.

This chain connects TRBV6-2 or TRBV6-3 to TRBJ2-4, with D possibly matching TRBD1 (6 bases). The CDR3 runs to 12 residues. The V and J ends lost 6 bases and 8 bases respectively, with 11 bases between them. Germline CDR1 MNHEY, CDR2 SVGEGT. The CDR3 sequence is CASSQGWHIQYF. The CDR3 DNA follows: TGTGCCAGCAGCCAGGGGTGGCACATTCAGTACTTC.

This rearrangement joins TRBV15 to TRBJ1-1, with D possibly being TRBD1 (5 bases). V was pared by 1 base and J by 1 base, with 7 bases between. Germline CDR1 LNHNV, CDR2 YYDKDF (reference sequence). CDR3 length: 14 residues. CDR3 residues: CATSRVGQNTEAFF. For the CDR3, the DNA is TGTGCCACCAGCAGAGTAGGACAGAACACTGAAGCTTTCTTT.

The J gene is TRBJ2-1, the V gene TRBV5-6, with 13 bases that match TRBD2. The germline V gene has CDR1 SGHDT and CDR2 YYEEEE. V shed 1 base and J 0 bases; nucleotides not matched to a gene: 13. The CDR3 contains 21 residues. Written as DNA, the CDR3 is TGTGCCAGCAGCTTGTTTATCTCGTGGACTAGCGGGAGTACCTCCTACAATGAGCAGTTCTTC. Translated, it gives CASSLFISWTSGSTSYNEQFF.

This chain uses TRBV27 with TRBJ1-1, with 7 positions matching TRBD1. Germline V gives CDR1 MNHEY, CDR2 SMNVEV (reference sequence). The CDR3 spans 13 residues. CDR3 region: CTSQGMGNTEAFF. In DNA form, the CDR3 reads TGTACCTCACAGGGGATGGGGAACACTGAAGCTTTCTTT.

The chain has TRBV28 and TRBJ2-1, with D perhaps matching TRBD1 or TRBD2 (5 bases each). Germline CDR1 MDHEN, CDR2 SYDVKM. V gave up 5 bases and J gave up 0 bases, with 17 bases separating them. The CDR3 runs to 17 residues. CDR3 protein: CASSPRGERSSYNEQFF. CDR3 bases: TGTGCCAGCAGTCCCCGAGGGGAGCGGAGCTCCTACAATGAGCAGTTCTTC.

Regarding this clonotype: One base away lies a much larger clone, so this may be a sequencing read error. V is TRBV6-5 and J is TRBJ2-5, with a tentative D call TRBD2 (5 bases). The CDR3 is 13 amino acids. Deletions cut 2 bases from V and 1 base from J, with 5 bases between. The germline V gene has CDR1 MNHEY and CDR2 SVGAGI. The CDR3 DNA reads as TGTGCCAGCAGTTACGGACTCCAAGAGACCCAGTACTTC. As protein: CASSYGLQETQYF.

The chain employs TRBV6-5 and TRBJ1-1, with 10 positions matching TRBD1. Germline CDR1 and CDR2: MNHEY and SVGAGI. The CDR3 has 16 amino acids. With V trimmed by 2 bases and J by 3 bases, 6 bases remained unmatched. The CDR3 DNA reads as TGTGCCAGCAGTTACGGGACAGGGGACCTGGACACTGAAGCTTTCTTT. It specifies CASSYGTGDLDTEAFF.

The rearrangement uses TRBV15 and TRBJ1-2, with TRBD1 identical over 9 bases. Trimming took 0 bases from V and 8 from J; bases not matched to a gene: 7. The CDR3 runs 15 residues. Germline assignment: CDR1 LNHNV and CDR2 YYDKDF (reference sequence). CDR3 loop: CATSRDKGQGEGYTF. The CDR3 nucleotides are TGTGCCACCAGCAGAGATAAGGGACAGGGTGAAGGCTACACCTTC.

At least ten counts were recorded for this clonotype. The chain has TRBV28 and TRBJ1-2; TRBD1 agrees at 9 bases. The ends lost 7 bases at V and 4 bases at J; junction bases unmatched: 7. This CDR3 is 14 amino acids long. Germline CDR1 MDHEN, CDR2 SYDVKM. CDR3 loop: CASTLLDRGYGYTF. CDR3 DNA sequence: TGTGCCAGCACCCTACTGGACAGGGGCTATGGCTACACCTTC.

CDR3 residues: CSVTGTGDSRYGYTF. DNA of the CDR3: TGCAGCGTTACCGGGACAGGGGATAGTCGATATGGCTACACCTTC. V gene TRBV29-1 combines with J gene TRBJ1-2, with TRBD1 matching over 10 bases. CDR3 length: 15 amino acids. The germline CDR1 and CDR2 sequences are SQVTM and ANQGSEA. Trimming cost V 5 bases and J 5 bases; bases outside gene matches: 11.

This clonotype has a handful of counts. The chain has TRBV4-3 and TRBJ2-2; the match to TRBD2 covers 8 bases. Per the germline V gene, CDR1 is LGHNA and CDR2 is YSLEER. V dropped 3 bases and J dropped 1; count of bases not matched to a gene: 1. The length of the CDR3 is 15 residues. The CDR3 spells CASSQSGRNTGELFF. DNA of the CDR3: TGCGCCAGCAGCCAGAGCGGGAGGAACACCGGGGAGCTGTTTTTT.

This clonotype was detected only a few times. CDR3 in DNA: TGTGCCAGCAGCCCCGAGAGCCCCTTGGAGGTGACCCAGTACTTC. This sequence encodes CASSPESPLEVTQYF. The chain links TRBV7-6 to TRBJ2-5; possible D gene TRBD2, 5 bases. This CDR3 region has 15 residues. The V gene's germline CDR1 is SGHVS and CDR2 FNYEAQ. Trimming took off 5 bases at V and 7 bases at J, with 20 bases between the two ends.

This clonotype was counted at least ten times. The chain is built from TRBV2 and TRBJ1-1; 7 bases map to TRBD1. V lost 5 bases, J lost 1 base, and 7 bases stayed unmatched. The CDR3 extends over 15 amino acids. Germline V gene data show CDR1 as SNHLY and CDR2 as FYNNEI. The CDR3 nucleotides are TGTGCCAGCAGTAACAGGGGAGGACAGAACACTGAAGCTTTCTTT. Translation gives CASSNRGGQNTEAFF.

This clonotype has a handful of counts. The CDR3 nucleotides are TGTGCCAGCAGCTGGGACTCCAGTGGGTCACCCCTCCACTTT. Amino acids: CASSWDSSGSPLHF. V and J are TRBV7-9 and TRBJ1-6; maybe TRBD1 (5 bases). The CDR3 runs to 14 residues. Germline V gene sequence: CDR1 SEHNR, CDR2 FQNEAQ (reference sequence). Trimming stripped 4 bases from V and 10 bases from J, with 14 bases between.

This clonotype occurred a few times. The rearrangement joins TRBV19 to TRBJ2-5; 11 bases align to TRBD2. The germline CDR1 and CDR2 sequences are LNHDA and SQIVND (reference sequence). V trimming: 6 bases; J trimming: 4 bases; junction bases outside the gene matches: 10. The CDR3 is 16 amino acids. CDR3 protein: CASSPLGLAGGETQYF. The DNA of the CDR3 is TGTGCCAGTAGCCCCCTAGGGCTAGCGGGAGGAGAGACCCAGTACTTC.

The count of this clonotype is one. This sequence joins TRBV7-9 and TRBJ2-1, with 8 positions matching TRBD2. Germline values: CDR1 SEHNR, CDR2 FQNEAQ (reference sequence). Losses at the gene ends were 0 bases for V and 3 bases for J; bases not matched to a gene: 10. This CDR3 is built from 18 residues. CDR3 loop: CASSLAGGRSKGYNEQFF. CDR3 sequence (DNA): TGTGCCAGCAGCTTAGCGGGCGGGAGGTCCAAAGGCTACAATGAGCAGTTCTTC.

This clonotype has just a few counts. The chain employs TRBV24-1 and TRBJ2-1; 7 positions match TRBD2. This CDR3 is 16 amino acids long. The trim removed 0 bases at V and 3 bases at J, leaving 4 bases unmatched. Germline V lookup: CDR1 KGHDR, CDR2 SFDVKD. This CDR3 is CATSDLHPGGYNEQFF. As DNA, the CDR3 is TGTGCCACCAGTGATTTGCACCCGGGGGGCTACAATGAGCAGTTCTTC.

This clonotype came up a few times. CDR3 nucleotide sequence: TGTGCCAGCAGCCAGGGACTTTTCAATGAGCAGTTCTTC. Its protein is CASSQGLFNEQFF. The V and J genes are TRBV7-2 and TRBJ2-1; tentative D call: TRBD2 (6 bases). The length of the CDR3 is 13 residues. V lost 5 bases to trimming and J lost 6 bases, with 11 bases between them. Germline V lookup: CDR1 SGHTA, CDR2 FQGNSA.

The table lists this clonotype with many counts. This chain connects TRBV7-2 to TRBJ2-7, with 7 bases matching TRBD1. This CDR3 comprises 12 residues. J was trimmed by 6 bases and V by 4 bases; bases with no gene match: 3. The germline V gene encodes CDR1 SGHTA and CDR2 FQGNSA. CDR3 sequence: CASSSTGTEQYF. The DNA of the CDR3 is TGTGCCAGCAGCTCGACAGGGACCGAGCAGTACTTC. The full variable domain, with the rest looked up from reference TRBV7-2 and TRBJ2-7, is GAGVSQSPSNKVTEKGKDVELRCDPISGHTALYWYRQSLGQGLEFLIYFQGNSAPDKSGLPSDRFSAERTGGSVSTLTIQRTQQEDSAVYLCASSSTGTEQYFGPGTRLTVT.